This T cell receptor beta chain derives from a study of memory CD4+ T cells and cytomegalovirus serostatus (dated by TCRdb to the late 2010s). Background for the entire study: The cohort included about 33 healthy adults from Belgium, of whom 9 were CMV seropositive and roughly 24 were CMV seronegative. CD4+ memory TCRbeta repertoires of a Belgian cohort with known cytomegalovirus serostatus were sequenced in order to replicate a published TCR-based CMV serostatus classifier.

Genomic DNA was extracted from sorted cells with the Quick-DNA Microprep Kit. Amplification of TCRbeta DNA was done with the immunoSEQ hsTCRbeta kit, following the protocol from the manufacturer. An Illumina MiSeq instrument was used to sequence the TCRbeta libraries. Per the authors' processing: After out-of-frame sequences were removed, some 2 million distinct TCRbeta sequences remained, averaging about 67,000 per individual. Each individual was scored according to the count of over 150 previously reported CMV-associated TCRbeta sequences and the total productive distinct TCRbeta count. A beta-binomial model was reimplemented in Python, and random forests from scikit-learn, run with default parameters, were trained on data from the US cohort. Classifier performance on the Belgian cohort was summarized as median AUC with percentile confidence intervals calculated over 10,000 bootstrap iterations. Imported from immuneACCESS, the table was reduced by TCRdb to in-frame sequences with V and J called. These copies leave out some clones; in studies compared against another copy, an unresolved V gene accounts for under half, and the cause of the remainder is not known. V and J calls and clone size are those listed in that table; D and trimming were worked out from the DNA. The sample yields roughly 49,000 clones; about 73% were counted once. The top ten clonotypes cover 0.77% of the sample.

On this clone itself: No antigen is known for it. Per-base qualities were not stored, and no clone one base away is much larger.

V is cut by 0 bases and J by 0 bases, and the space between the germline ends is 12 bases. CDR1 and CDR2, looked up from the germline V gene (reference sequence), are GTSNPN and SVGIG. Counted from cysteine to phenylalanine, this CDR3 has 16 amino acids. CDR3 DNA is the only sequence kept; it has 48 bases, read in frame from the first base. What the study reported, not specific to this receptor: The original-framework classifier achieved a median bootstrapped AUC of about 0.94 with a 95% CI of 0.76-1.00 on the Belgian cohort. Among the 150 or so previously reported CMV-associated TCRbeta sequences, 67 showed up in the CD4+ memory repertoires, with each one found in between one and five individuals. Only CD4+CD45RO+ memory cells were sequenced, in contrast to the original study, in which naive and memory CD4+ and CD8+ populations were covered. Results were interpreted as suggesting that the CMV-associated TCR signature is largely present in the CD4+ memory repertoire. For CMV serostatus prediction, a median bootstrapped AUC of 0.95 was reached with the original framework, and a median bootstrapped AUC of approximately 0.9 was reached with a US-trained random forest.

Single viable CD3+CD4+CD8-CD45RO+ cells were sorted as memory CD4+ T cells on a FACSAria II. CMV serostatus was assessed using a Roche Elecsys assay, by which serum IgG against CMV pp150, pp28, p38 and p52 was detected. After thawing, total CD4+ T cells were enriched by positive selection with CD4 magnetic microbeads. The samples came from a separate study whose specific focus was interrogating the CD4+ T cell memory repertoire. Peripheral blood mononuclear cells were isolated and cryopreserved following standard operating procedures; serum was stored at -80 °C. Staining used CD3-PerCP (BW264/56), CD4-APC (RPA-T4), CD45RO-PE (UCHT1) and CD8-Pacific Orange (3B5) antibodies, with Sytox blue excluding non-viable cells.

The sequencing sample was made of memory CD4+ T cells from blood. The sequence was collected from an adult in good health and CMV-seronegative. The sequence links TRBV30 to TRBJ1-5; the D gene identity is not certain. The CDR3 reads CAWSVSRAASNQPQHF. In nucleotides, the sequence is TGTGCCTGGAGTGTTTCCCGGGCAGCTAGCAATCAGCCCCAGCATTTT. The full variable domain, with segments outside the CDR3 supplied by the reference TRBV30 and TRBJ1-5 proteins, appears as SQTIHQWPATLVQPVGSPLSLECTVEGTSNPNLYWYRQAAGRGLQLLFYSVGIGQISSEVPQNLSASRPQDRQFILSSKKLLLSDSGFYLCAWSVSRAASNQPQHFGDGTRLSIL.